The 8 T cell receptor beta chains presented below share a single source sample, sequenced in a study of identical twins' blood T cells. One entry per CDR3 protein results from TCRdb running MiXCR on the 5' RACE reads. The data hold a few hundred thousand distinct CDR3 sequences, with about 28% observed a single time. Sequencing was performed on PBMCs. The source of these receptors is a woman aged 18-49 years in good health.

This chain joins TRBV19 and TRBJ1-1; no reliable D call. Per germline, CDR1 LNHDA and CDR2 SQIVND (reference sequence). V was shortened by 6 bases and J by 2 bases, with 13 bases between the two germline ends. This CDR3 has 14 residues. The CDR3 DNA follows: TGTGCCAGTAGAATTGGAGGGTTCAACACTGAAGCTTTCTTT. This translates into CASRIGGFNTEAFF.

The CDR3 DNA follows: TGTGCCAGCAGCCGACAGGGCTTCACTGAAGCTTTCTTT. This encodes CASSRQGFTEAFF. The V and J genes are TRBV14 and TRBJ1-1, with 7 nucleotides matching TRBD1. The germline gives CDR1 SGHDN, CDR2 FVKESK. This CDR3 has 13 residues. With 4 bases clipped from V and 4 bases from J, the junction kept 3 bases outside the gene matches.

This clonotype was observed many times. Compared with germline, one end of the junction differs, possibly owing to a read error. CDR3 bases: TGCAGCGCTAGAGATCTAGGGGGGACTGAAGCTTTCTTT. It translates to CSARDLGGTEAFF. The gene calls are TRBV20-1 and TRBJ1-1, with D tentatively TRBD1 (6 bases). Germline assignment: CDR1 DFQATT and CDR2 SNEGSKA (reference sequence). CDR3 size: 13 residues.

This clonotype has a handful of counts. This chain links TRBV27 with TRBJ1-5; D call uncertain. V was pared by 3 bases and J by 3 bases, with 9 bases between. In germline, CDR1 is MNHEY, CDR2 SMNVEV (reference sequence). This CDR3 comprises 14 residues. As DNA, the CDR3 is TGTGCCAGCAGTTTTAGAAGGGACAATCAGCCCCAGCATTTT. Protein: CASSFRRDNQPQHF.

The chain links TRBV30 to TRBJ1-5, with 7 bases lining up with TRBD1. The V gene's germline CDR1 is GTSNPN and CDR2 SVGIG (reference sequence). The junction had 3 bases not matched to a gene; V was cut back by 0 bases and J by 1 base. The CDR3 is made up of 15 amino acids. The chain's CDR3 is CAWSVGGGSNQPQHF. DNA for the CDR3: TGTGCCTGGAGTGTAGGAGGGGGCAGCAATCAGCCCCAGCATTTT.

The chain has TRBV5-1 and TRBJ2-3; TRBD1 aligns across 9 bases. The germline V gene has CDR1 SGHRS and CDR2 YFSETQ. This CDR3 is 16 amino acids long. V trimming: 0 bases; J trimming: 3 bases; junction bases outside the gene matches: 5. CDR3 protein: CASSLVGTGRTDTQYF. The CDR3 DNA reads as TGCGCCAGCAGCTTGGTGGGGACAGGGAGGACAGATACGCAGTATTTT. Supplemented by reference TRBV5-1 and TRBJ2-3, the full variable domain reads KAGVTQTPRYLIKTRGQQVTLSCSPISGHRSVSWYQQTPGQGLQFLFEYFSETQRNKGNFPGRFSGRQFSNSRSEMNVSTLELGDSALYLCASSLVGTGRTDTQYFGPGTRLTVL.

This clonotype was seen a few times. The V gene is TRBV7-2, the J gene TRBJ1-6, with D hard to call. The germline V and J ends were trimmed by 2 bases and 9 bases, with 14 bases remaining between them. The germline gives CDR1 SGHTA, CDR2 FQGNSA. The CDR3 totals 15 residues. The CDR3 DNA reads TGTGCCAGCAGCTTAAGTCATAGCCTTCTTTCACCCCTCCACTTT. Translation gives CASSLSHSLLSPLHF.

The chain is built from TRBV10-3 and TRBJ2-3, with 8 nucleotides matching TRBD1. The CDR3 covers 15 residues. The junction had 5 bases not matched to a gene; V was cut back by 6 bases and J by 0 bases. Per germline, CDR1 ENHRY and CDR2 SYGVKD. The CDR3, as DNA: TGTGCCATCAGCATCGGACAGGGCAGCACAGATACGCAGTATTTT. Protein sequence: CAISIGQGSTDTQYF.